The rows below give T cell receptor beta chains drawn from one sample of a study of blood T cell repertoires in COVID-19. Repertoires were generated with immunoSEQ multiplex PCR, while TCRdb's copy carries only in-frame clones and drops some. The sample lists about 11,000 clones, approximately 89% seen once, with over 4.5% in the top ten. Sequencing was carried out using peripheral blood. The receptors shown here come from a human donor in a cohort sampled during active COVID-19. Each CDR3 is given with its conserved first and last residue. D genes are given only for firm matches. Size is stated for part of the rows, as once, few or many counts, or as a class when the clone is expanded.

TRBV5-4	TRBD2	-	TRBJ2-5	CASSLGGSRLETQYF	TGTGCCAGCAGCTTGGGCGGGAGCCGTCTCGAGACCCAGTACTTC
TRBV2	-	-	TRBJ1-1	CASSEERGYTEAFF	TGTGCCAGCAGTGAAGAACGCGGGTACACTGAAGCTTTCTTT
TRBV19	TRBD2	-	TRBJ2-6	CASNSLGLAGSSGANVLTF	TGTGCCAGTAACTCGTTAGGGCTAGCGGGGAGCTCTGGGGCCAACGTCCTGACTTTC
TRBV24-1	-	once	TRBJ2-3	CATSDSTASGTDTQYF	TGTGCCACCAGTGATTCGACTGCCTCGGGTACAGATACGCAGTATTTT
TRBV25-1	TRBD1	few	TRBJ2-5	CASRDRVRETQYF	TGTGCCAGCAGGGACAGGGTTCGAGAGACCCAGTACTTC
TRBV2	-	few	TRBJ2-7	CASSERGPRHEQYF	TGTGCCAGCAGTGAACGTGGGCCACGCCACGAGCAGTACTTC
TRBV5-6	-	few	TRBJ1-2	CASSLDFGYGYTF	TGTGCCAGCAGCTTGGATTTCGGCTATGGCTACACCTTC
TRBV4-3	-	few	TRBJ1-4	CASSQEAGGGSEKLFF	TGCGCCAGCAGCCAAGAAGCCGGGGGCGGGAGTGAAAAACTGTTTTTT
TRBV9	-	-	TRBJ1-2	CASSVATIGGRSYGYTF	TGTGCCAGCAGCGTAGCTACGATAGGGGGACGGTCATATGGCTACACCTTC
TRBV5-1	TRBD1	-	TRBJ1-6	CASSLGQGTYNSPLHF	TGCGCCAGCAGCTTGGGACAGGGAACCTATAATTCACCCCTCCACTTT
TRBV27	-	-	TRBJ1-1	CASSSQGMNTEAFF	TGTGCCAGCAGTTCACAGGGCATGAACACTGAAGCTTTCTTT
TRBV10-3	-	-	TRBJ1-2	CAISDPGASNYGYTF	TGTGCCATCAGTGACCCAGGGGCTTCTAACTATGGCTACACCTTC
TRBV28	TRBD1	-	TRBJ1-6	CASSFDRGGNSPLHF	TGTGCCAGCAGTTTTGACAGGGGTGGGAATTCACCCCTCCACTTT
TRBV19	TRBD1	once	TRBJ1-5	CASSLTFSRTGVRPQHF	TGTGCCAGTAGTCTAACCTTCTCAAGGACAGGAGTAAGGCCCCAGCATTTT
TRBV6-5	-	once	TRBJ2-7	CASSPTGLSSYEQYF	TGTGCCAGCAGCCCCACAGGGTTAAGCTCCTACGAGCAGTACTTC
TRBV20-1	-	-	TRBJ2-7	CSARGQIEQYF	TGCAGTGCCCGAGGGCAGATAGAGCAGTACTTC
TRBV6-1	-	-	TRBJ2-1	CASSEGRSSYNEQFF	TGTGCCAGCAGTGAAGGGCGGAGCTCCTACAATGAGCAGTTCTTC
TRBV6-5	TRBD1	-	TRBJ2-1	CASSYRQGRRNEQFF	TGTGCCAGCAGTTACCGACAGGGACGACGCAATGAGCAGTTCTTC
TRBV20-1	-	-	TRBJ2-6	CSASLGSSGANVLTF	TGCAGTGCTAGTTTAGGGAGCTCTGGGGCCAACGTCCTGACTTTC
TRBV5-5	-	-	TRBJ1-4	CASSLEAEVLKLFF	TGTGCCAGCAGCTTGGAGGCAGAGGTACTAAAACTGTTTTTT
TRBV4-2	TRBD1	-	TRBJ1-4	CASSQPTGVDEKLFF	TGTGCCAGCAGCCAACCTACAGGGGTTGACGAAAAACTGTTTTTT
TRBV5-1	-	-	TRBJ1-2	CASSLGQGKDSNYGYTF	TGCGCCAGCAGCTTAGGCCAGGGAAAGGATTCGAACTATGGCTACACCTTC
TRBV11-2	-	-	TRBJ2-3	CASSYNPMGPTDTQYF	TGTGCCAGCAGCTATAATCCGATGGGCCCCACAGATACGCAGTATTTT
TRBV5-1	TRBD2	-	TRBJ2-7	CASGSPTSGTTLVGEQYF	TGCGCCAGCGGATCTCCAACCTCCGGGACTACCTTAGTAGGCGAGCAGTACTTC
TRBV5-6	-	-	TRBJ2-7	CASNTGHTTYEQYF	TGTGCCAGCAATACGGGACATACAACCTACGAGCAGTACTTC
TRBV28	TRBD2	-	TRBJ2-7	CASSSASGSSYEQYF	TGTGCCAGCAGCTCCGCGAGCGGGAGCTCCTACGAGCAGTACTTC
TRBV6-2/TRBV6-3	-	-	TRBJ1-5	CASSYEKNQPQHF	TGTGCCAGCAGTTACGAGAAGAATCAGCCCCAGCATTTT
TRBV19	-	-	TRBJ2-5	CASSIGAQQETQYF	TGTGCCAGTAGTATAGGGGCGCAACAAGAGACCCAGTACTTC
TRBV30	-	-	TRBJ1-5	CAWRERGNNQPQHF	TGTGCCTGGAGGGAACGGGGGAACAATCAGCCCCAGCATTTT
TRBV5-6	-	-	TRBJ2-3	CASRGGASTDTQYF	TGTGCCAGCAGAGGGGGGGCGAGCACAGATACGCAGTATTTT
TRBV24-1	-	-	TRBJ2-1	CATSDPKGGQLNEQFF	TGTGCCACCAGTGATCCTAAGGGGGGACAGCTCAATGAGCAGTTCTTC
TRBV28	TRBD1	-	TRBJ2-1	CASSTPGQGIWGFNEQFF	TGTGCCAGCAGTACTCCGGGACAGGGAATTTGGGGCTTCAATGAGCAGTTCTTC
TRBV5-1	-	-	TRBJ1-4	CASRSTGDYEKLFF	TGCGCCAGCAGATCGACCGGGGACTATGAAAAACTGTTTTTT
TRBV5-1	TRBD1	-	TRBJ1-3	CASSLASRGPLSTIYF	TGCGCCAGCAGCTTGGCGTCCAGGGGGCCGTTAAGCACCATATATTTT
TRBV7-9	-	-	TRBJ2-7	CASSLDKRGACEQYF	TGTGCCAGCAGCTTAGACAAGCGAGGAGCCTGCGAGCAGTACTTC
TRBV18	-	once	TRBJ2-5	CASSQGHQETQYF	TGTGCCAGCTCACAGGGGCACCAAGAGACCCAGTACTTC
TRBV5-1	-	-	TRBJ1-4	CASSLVGSANEKLFF	TGCGCCAGCAGCTTGGTAGGGAGTGCTAATGAAAAACTGTTTTTT
TRBV30	-	-	TRBJ2-7	CAWSVRRGPGYEQYF	TGTGCCTGGAGTGTACGAAGGGGTCCAGGCTACGAGCAGTACTTC
TRBV4-3	-	-	TRBJ2-3	CASSQDRRRTDTQYF	TGCGCCAGCAGCCAAGATCGTCGTCGCACAGATACGCAGTATTTT
TRBV18	TRBD2	-	TRBJ2-1	CASSPLRTSDEQFF	TGTGCCAGCTCACCACTTCGGACTAGCGATGAGCAGTTCTTC
TRBV19	-	-	TRBJ1-5	CASSRGLRGNQPQHF	TGTGCCAGTAGTAGGGGACTCCGGGGGAATCAGCCCCAGCATTTT
TRBV6-2/TRBV6-3	-	-	TRBJ1-5	CASSPTVLMPQHF	TGTGCCAGCAGTCCAACGGTCCTTATGCCCCAGCATTTT
TRBV3-1/TRBV3-2	-	-	TRBJ2-5	CASSQEGAQETQYF	TGTGCCAGCAGCCAAGAGGGGGCCCAAGAGACCCAGTACTTC
TRBV3-1/TRBV3-2	-	-	TRBJ1-3	CASSPDKSNTIYF	TGTGCCAGCAGCCCGGACAAGTCCAACACCATATATTTT
TRBV5-1	TRBD1	-	TRBJ2-3	CASSLGQGNTDTQYF	TGCGCCAGCAGCTTGGGACAGGGGAACACAGATACGCAGTATTTT
TRBV9	-	-	TRBJ2-3	CASSPSRDTQYF	TGTGCCAGCAGCCCCTCCCGAGATACGCAGTATTTT
TRBV10-3	-	-	TRBJ2-7	CATTPGQTPYEQYF	TGTGCCACCACCCCAGGGCAGACGCCCTACGAGCAGTACTTC
TRBV12-3/TRBV12-4	-	-	TRBJ1-2	CASSQQGRYGYTF	TGTGCCAGCAGTCAACAGGGACGCTATGGCTACACCTTC
TRBV15	-	-	TRBJ2-2	CATSRAGKGGELFF	TGTGCCACCAGCAGAGCCGGGAAGGGCGGGGAGCTGTTTTTT
TRBV24-1	TRBD2	-	TRBJ2-5	CATSDLTSGSQETQYF	TGTGCCACCAGTGATTTAACTAGCGGGAGCCAAGAGACCCAGTACTTC
TRBV19	TRBD1	-	TRBJ2-2	CASAGTANTGELFF	TGTGCCAGTGCCGGGACAGCAAACACCGGGGAGCTGTTTTTT
TRBV6-5	-	once	TRBJ1-6	CASALISNSPLHF	TGTGCCAGCGCTCTTATCAGTAATTCACCCCTCCACTTT
TRBV19	TRBD1	-	TRBJ2-7	CATRDREKTYEQYF	TGTGCCACCCGGGACAGGGAGAAAACCTACGAGCAGTACTTC
TRBV5-8	TRBD2	-	TRBJ2-7	CASSWGLATSYEQYF	TGTGCCAGCAGCTGGGGACTAGCGACCTCCTACGAGCAGTACTTC
TRBV29-1	TRBD1	-	TRBJ1-5	CSVGTGLNQPQHF	TGCAGCGTCGGGACAGGGCTAAATCAGCCCCAGCATTTT
TRBV4-2	TRBD2	once	TRBJ2-3	CASSQDWLSGRHDTQYF	TGTGCCAGCAGCCAAGATTGGCTAAGCGGGAGGCACGATACGCAGTATTTT
TRBV12-3/TRBV12-4	TRBD1	-	TRBJ1-4	CASSQDREGTLFF	TGTGCCAGCAGTCAGGACAGGGAGGGTACGCTGTTTTTT
TRBV11-3	-	-	TRBJ2-1	CASSPGYHNEQFF	TGTGCCAGCAGCCCGGGGTACCACAATGAGCAGTTCTTC